This T cell receptor beta chain was sequenced for a study of T cell responses to AZD1222 COVID-19 vaccine. The study, taken as a whole, reports: The donor group comprised mostly white British people and more females; the analysis possibly underestimated clonal diversity. When two AZD1222 doses had been given, Spike-specific TCR breadth and depth rose.

As regards this clone: Its antigen is not known.

Assay used: immunoSEQ multiplex PCR; TCRdb lists only in-frame clones, some missing. The sample carries about 120,000 clones, 70% to 90% recorded once. V shed 1 base and J shed 4 bases, with 10 bases lying between them. CDR1 LNHNV and CDR2 YYDKDF come from the germline V gene (reference sequence). This CDR3 region has 14 residues. The sequenced sample was peripheral blood, obtained on day 0 of MenACWY control vaccination. This chain joins TRBV15 and TRBJ1-1; D unclear. This sequence was found in an adult in good health. The CDR3 DNA sequence: TGTGCCACCAGCAGAGTCGGAAGGGCCACTGAAGCTTTCTTT. Its translation: CATSRVGRATEAFF.